What follows are 28 T cell receptor beta chains derived from one specimen sequenced in a study of Tregs in tolerant kidney transplant recipients. Assay used: immunoSEQ multiplex PCR; TCRdb lists only in-frame clones, some missing. Its listing shows about 23,000 clones. The nonmyeloablative bone marrow transplants came from related graft donors, with transient mixed chimerism. The sample was CD4+ T cells from blood (PBMCs), taken 6 months after the transplant. The receptors stem from a human patient who received a combined kidney and bone marrow transplant. Part of the T cell pool may stem from the graft donor.

Regarding this clone: The read ends 3 residues shy of where the CDR3 ends; the end is completed using the germline J gene. The genes are TRBV6-2 or TRBV6-3 and TRBJ2-6; D not certain. The length of the CDR3 is 16 residues. Per the germline V gene, CDR1 is MNHEY and CDR2 is SVGEGT. Trimming left V 4 bases short and J 0 bases short, with 10 bases between. CDR3 amino acids: CASSSPYYSGANVLTF. The DNA read from the CDR3 is TGTGCCAGCAGTTCCCCTTACTACTCTGGGGCCAACGTC.

On this clone itself: With the read ending 3 residues before the CDR3 end, the germline J gene is used to fill in that end. The V call is TRBV2, the J call TRBJ2-5; D unclear. Germline V gene sequence: CDR1 SNHLY, CDR2 FYNNEI. Trimming took 3 bases from V and 1 from J, leaving 9 bases between them. CDR3 length: 14 residues. The sequenced part of the CDR3 DNA is TGTGCCAGCAGTGATGTCTGGGCCCAAGAGACC. It codes for CASSDVWAQET. The full CDR3 protein reads CASSDVWAQETQYF. Supplemented by reference TRBV2 and TRBJ2-5, the full variable domain reads EPEVTQTPSHQVTQMGQEVILRCVPISNHLYFYWYRQILGQKVEFLVSFYNNEISEKSEIFDDQFSVERPDGSNFTLKIRSTKLEDSAMYFCASSDVWAQETQYFGPGTRLLVL.

Worth noting for this clone: The read terminates 3 residues ahead of where the CDR3 ends, so the germline J gene completes it. The chain links TRBV14 to TRBJ2-2, with 7 bases matching TRBD1. CDR3 length: 17 amino acids. Germline V gene sequence: CDR1 SGHDN, CDR2 FVKESK. The CDR3 bases that were read are TGTGCCAGCAGCCAAGAGTTTCTGGACAGGTTTTTTGAAAAG. Translated, it gives CASSQEFLDRFFEK. The entire CDR3 sequence reads CASSQEFLDRFFEKLFF.

Concerning this clone: The observed sequence ends 3 residues before the CDR3 terminus, with the missing tail filled in from the germline J gene. The chain carries TRBV13 and TRBJ2-1; TRBD1 aligns across 7 bases. Germline V gene lookup returns CDR1 PRHDT and CDR2 FYEKMQ (reference sequence). V trimming: 5 bases; J trimming: 5 bases; junction bases outside the gene matches: 12. This CDR3 has 16 amino acids. The CDR3 is CASSDLGQAWDNEQFF. The CDR3 DNA, read in part, is TGTGCCAGCAGCGACTTAGGACAGGCTTGGGACAATGAG.

Comments on this clone: The read terminates 3 residues ahead of where the CDR3 ends, so the germline J gene completes it. This chain uses TRBV10-3 with TRBJ1-2; no clear D. Germline CDR1 reads ENHRY; CDR2 reads SYGVKD. V shed 0 bases and J shed 2 bases, with 10 bases lying between them. This CDR3 is built from 15 residues. The CDR3 loop is CAISESTAENYGYTF. Partial CDR3 DNA: TGTGCCATCAGTGAGTCCACGGCGGAGAACTATGGC.

As regards this clone: The read terminates 3 residues before the CDR3 end, so the remaining end is supplied by the germline J gene. This chain connects TRBV10-3 to TRBJ1-1, with TRBD1 matching 7 bases. From germline, CDR1 is ENHRY and CDR2 SYGVKD. This CDR3 is 14 amino acids long. V was clipped by 10 bases and J by 3 bases; unmatched bases: 11. Incomplete CDR3 DNA: TGTGCCACCACCATATCCACAGGGGACACTGAA. Translation: CATTISTGDTE. The entire CDR3 reads CATTISTGDTEAFF.

Turning to this clone: The missing CDR3 end, 3 residues past where the read stops, is filled in from the germline J gene. The rearrangement links TRBV6-4 to TRBJ1-6, with 7 bases identical to TRBD1. The trim removed 6 bases at V and 6 bases at J, leaving 5 bases unmatched. CDR3 length: 14 residues. Per germline, CDR1 MRHNA and CDR2 SNTAGT. The CDR3 loop reads CASSRDSVNSPLHF. The DNA read from the CDR3 is TGTGCCAGCAGCCGGGACAGTGTTAATTCACCC.

To note about this clone: The DNA ends 3 residues before the CDR3 does, and the rest of the CDR3 is filled in from the germline J gene. The chain links TRBV7-9 to TRBJ1-2; D gene ambiguous. The CDR3 covers 15 residues. CDR1 and CDR2 (germline): SEHNR, FQNEAQ (reference sequence). Trimming left V 7 bases short and J 0 bases short, with 15 bases between. CDR3 loop: CASTKGGGPNYGYTF. Incomplete CDR3 DNA: TGTGCCAGCACCAAGGGTGGTGGGCCTAACTATGGC.

On this clone itself: The DNA ends 3 residues before the CDR3 does, and the rest of the CDR3 is filled in from the germline J gene. This sequence joins TRBV7-9 and TRBJ2-1, with 11 nucleotides matching TRBD1. Trimming at V came to 1 base and at J to 8 bases, leaving 4 bases not matched to a gene. There are 15 residues in the CDR3. CDR1 is SEHNR and CDR2 is FQNEAQ in the germline V gene (reference sequence). Incomplete CDR3 DNA: TGTGCCAGCAGCTTAGGGACAGGGGGCATGGATGAG. The encoded protein is CASSLGTGGMDE. The whole CDR3 sequence reads CASSLGTGGMDEQFF.

Comment on this clone: The read ends 3 residues early relative to the CDR3; the germline J gene fills the gap. V and J are TRBV20-1 and TRBJ2-1, with 10 bases that match TRBD2. There are 14 residues in the CDR3. V lost 5 bases to trimming and J lost 9 bases; unmatched junction nucleotides: 10. Germline loops: CDR1 DFQATT, CDR2 SNEGSKA (reference sequence). CDR3 in amino acids: CSAHTSGKVGEQFF. Incomplete CDR3 DNA: TGCAGTGCTCATACTAGCGGGAAGGTCGGTGAG.

Note on this clone: The read halts 3 residues ahead of the CDR3 end, with the missing end drawn from the germline J gene. The chain employs TRBV11-3 and TRBJ2-2; perhaps TRBD1 as D (8 bases). The germline gives CDR1 SGHNT, CDR2 YENEEA. The length of the CDR3 is 15 residues. Trimming cost V 5 bases and J 6 bases, with 16 bases left between them. The CDR3 DNA, read in part, is TGTGCCAGCAGCCCAACAGGGGGGGCCGCCGGGGAG. The encoded protein is CASSPTGGAAGE. The full CDR3 sequence reads CASSPTGGAAGELFF.

Concerning this clone: The CDR3 goes on 3 residues after the read ends, and that part is filled in from the germline J gene. V and J are TRBV6-1 and TRBJ2-6, with D perhaps TRBD1 (6 bases). Germline CDR1 MNHNS, CDR2 SASEGT. CDR3 length equals 18 residues. V was trimmed by 1 base and J by 0 bases, leaving 13 bases between them. CDR3 DNA (partial): TGTGCCAGCAGTGAAGGTGGACAGCGCCTCTCTGGGGCCAACGTC. It translates to CASSEGGQRLSGANV. The whole CDR3 sequence reads CASSEGGQRLSGANVLTF.

Note on this clone: The read is 3 residues too short to cover the CDR3 end, so that end is filled in from the germline J gene. The gene calls are TRBV19 and TRBJ1-5, with D possibly matching TRBD1 (6 bases). Germline CDR1 is LNHDA and CDR2 is SQIVND (reference sequence). The CDR3 length is 14 residues. The germline V and J ends were trimmed by 7 bases and 3 bases, with 13 bases remaining between them. CDR3 region: CASNLDSINQPQHF. Partial CDR3 DNA: TGTGCCAGTAACCTGGACAGCATCAATCAGCCC. The full variable domain, rest sourced from reference TRBV19 and TRBJ1-5, is DGGITQSPKYLFRKEGQNVTLSCEQNLNHDAMYWYRQDPGQGLRLIYYSQIVNDFQKGDIAEGYSVSREKKESFPLTVTSAQKNPTAFYLCASNLDSINQPQHFGDGTRLSIL.

A word on this clone: The CDR3 end falls 3 residues outside the read, so it is completed with the germline J gene. V and J are TRBV18 and TRBJ2-7; 7 bases fit TRBD1. Germline V gene data show CDR1 as KGHSH and CDR2 as LQKENI. This CDR3 is built from 14 residues. With 2 bases clipped from V and 4 bases from J, the junction kept 5 bases outside the gene matches. CDR3 bases read: TGTGCCAGCTCACCAAGTGACAGGGTATACGAG. This translates into CASSPSDRVYE. The whole CDR3 is CASSPSDRVYEQYF.

Points on this clone: The read terminates 3 residues ahead of where the CDR3 ends, so the germline J gene completes it. The gene calls are TRBV20-1 and TRBJ2-7, with 9 bases fitting TRBD2. CDR3 length equals 14 residues. Germline loops: CDR1 DFQATT, CDR2 SNEGSKA (reference sequence). With 2 bases clipped from V and 3 bases from J, the junction kept 5 bases outside the gene matches. This CDR3 is CSARSMTSGYEQYF. Incomplete CDR3 DNA: TGCAGTGCTAGATCGATGACTAGCGGCTACGAG.

On this clone itself: The read is 3 residues too short to cover the CDR3 end, so that end is filled in from the germline J gene. The gene calls are TRBV2 and TRBJ2-3, with D maybe TRBD1 (6 bases). Germline V lookup: CDR1 SNHLY, CDR2 FYNNEI. Trimming left V 4 bases short and J 0 bases short, with 11 bases between. CDR3 length: 15 residues. The CDR3 reads CASSADSSSTDTQYF. CDR3 bases read: TGTGCCAGCAGTGCGGACAGCTCTAGCACAGATACG.

Points on this clone: From the germline J gene comes the end of the CDR3, since the read stops 3 residues before it. The gene calls are TRBV7-2 and TRBJ2-5, with TRBD2 matching 7 bases. The CDR3 extends over 15 amino acids. The V gene end was trimmed by 5 bases and the J gene end by 3 bases; junction bases not matched to a gene: 9. Germline values: CDR1 SGHTA, CDR2 FQGNSA. The CDR3 DNA, read in part, is TGTGCCAGCAGCGGTCAAGGGCTAGCGGAAGAGACC. Protein: CASSGQGLAEET. The whole CDR3 protein is CASSGQGLAEETQYF. The whole variable domain, remainder taken from reference TRBV7-2 and TRBJ2-5, is GAGVSQSPSNKVTEKGKDVELRCDPISGHTALYWYRQSLGQGLEFLIYFQGNSAPDKSGLPSDRFSAERTGGSVSTLTIQRTQQEDSAVYLCASSGQGLAEETQYFGPGTRLLVL.

With respect to this clone: The missing CDR3 end, 3 residues past where the read stops, is filled in from the germline J gene. This chain connects TRBV5-1 to TRBJ2-2; D is unclear. Germline CDR1 reads SGHRS; CDR2 reads YFSETQ. V was pared by 5 bases and J by 3 bases, with 5 bases between. This CDR3 is built from 12 residues. CDR3 sequence reads: CASSRDTGELFF. The DNA read from the CDR3 is TGCGCCAGCAGTCGGGACACCGGGGAG.

As to this clone: The read finishes 3 residues shy of the CDR3 end, and the germline J gene is used to complete it. The chain carries TRBV5-4 and TRBJ1-2, with D possibly matching TRBD1 (5 bases). The CDR3 contains 13 residues. The V end lost 4 bases, the J end lost 4 bases, and 11 bases lay between the germline ends. CDR1 is SGHNT, CDR2 YYREEE, per germline (reference sequence). The CDR3 reads CASSPDRTYGYTF. The sequenced part of the CDR3 DNA is TGTGCCAGCAGCCCCGACAGAACCTATGGC.

Comments on this clone: The sequenced fragment ends 3 residues before the CDR3 boundary, so the rest is inferred from the germline J gene. V gene TRBV30 combines with J gene TRBJ2-7; 8 bases are a match to TRBD1. Trimming removed 8 bases from V and 0 bases from J; junction bases left unmatched: 6. The germline CDR1 and CDR2 sequences are GTSNPN and SVGIG (reference sequence). The CDR3 covers 13 residues. The covered CDR3 bases are TGTGCCCAAGGAACAGGGGGCTCCTACGAG. It yields the protein CAQGTGGSYE. From start to end, the CDR3 is CAQGTGGSYEQYF.

This clone is called medium-sized based on its frequency. Partial CDR3 DNA: TGTGCCAGCAGCGAGACGGCAGGGCTGAACACTGAA. It codes for CASSETAGLNTE. The CDR3 as a whole reads CASSETAGLNTEAFF. V gene TRBV9 combines with J gene TRBJ1-1, with D possibly being TRBD1 (5 bases). The sequence runs out 3 residues before the end of the CDR3; the remainder is reconstructed from the germline J gene. Germline V gene lookup returns CDR1 SGDLS and CDR2 YYNGEE. The V end was cut by 3 bases, the J end by 0 bases, with 12 bases between. The CDR3 covers 15 residues.

Comment on this clone: With the read ending 3 residues before the CDR3 end, the germline J gene is used to fill in that end. V gene TRBV14 combines with J gene TRBJ2-2; D may be TRBD1 (6 bases). This CDR3 region has 15 residues. V lost 1 base, J lost 9 bases, and 15 bases lay in between. In germline, CDR1 is SGHDN, CDR2 FVKESK. The part of the CDR3 DNA that was read is TGTGCCAGCAGCCAAGTCCCGGGACAAGGATGGGAG. Its protein is CASSQVPGQGWE. The whole CDR3 region reads CASSQVPGQGWELFF.

Remarks on this clone: With the read ending 3 residues before the CDR3 end, the germline J gene is used to fill in that end. This chain uses TRBV5-6 with TRBJ1-1; weak D call: TRBD1 (5 bases). V was cut by 4 bases and J by 1 base, with 11 bases left in between. Germline values: CDR1 SGHDT, CDR2 YYEEEE. The CDR3 spans 14 residues. Incomplete CDR3 DNA: TGTGCCAGCAGCCGACCGAGGGGGAACACTGAA. It encodes CASSRPRGNTE. The CDR3, in full, reads CASSRPRGNTEAFF.

Remarks on this clone: With the read ending 3 residues before the CDR3 end, the germline J gene is used to fill in that end. The chain has TRBV19 and TRBJ2-4; TRBD2 aligns across 14 bases. CDR3 length equals 18 residues. Trimming took 4 bases from V and 0 from J; bases not matched to a gene: 5. Germline CDR1 and CDR2: LNHDA and SQIVND (reference sequence). CDR3: CASSRTSGGRVAKNIQYF. The DNA read from the CDR3 is TGTGCCAGTAGTAGGACTAGCGGGGGGCGGGTAGCCAAAAACATT.

As concerns this clone: The read terminates 3 residues before the CDR3 end, so the remaining end is supplied by the germline J gene. V gene TRBV5-1 combines with J gene TRBJ2-1, with 8 bases aligning to TRBD1. V lost 0 bases and J lost 6; bases outside the gene matches: 5. The CDR3 is 15 residues long. The germline CDR1 and CDR2 sequences are SGHRS and YFSETQ. The CDR3 sequence: CASSLAGTGGNEQFF. The part of the CDR3 DNA that was read is TGCGCCAGCAGCTTGGCGGGGACAGGCGGCAATGAG.

The chain's CDR3 is CAISEGGLAGQETQYF. CDR3 DNA, as far as it was read: TGTGCCATCAGTGAAGGGGGACTAGCGGGGCAAGAGACC. V is TRBV10-3 and J is TRBJ2-5, with TRBD2 matching 13 bases. The sequenced fragment ends 3 residues before the CDR3 boundary, so the rest is inferred from the germline J gene. CDR3 length: 16 amino acids. In germline, CDR1 is ENHRY, CDR2 SYGVKD. V shed 3 bases, J shed 2 bases, and the junction held 3 bases outside the gene matches.

Comment on this clone: The read ends 3 residues early relative to the CDR3; the germline J gene fills the gap. The chain couples TRBV5-1 to TRBJ2-7; 10 bases are a match to TRBD1. Germline CDR1 reads SGHRS; CDR2 reads YFSETQ. V gave up 7 bases and J gave up 2 bases; unmatched junction bases: 9. The CDR3 length is 15 residues. CDR3 sequence reads: CASSSPGQGTYEQYF. Incomplete CDR3 DNA: TGCGCCAGCTCTTCCCCGGGACAGGGGACCTACGAG. The variable domain in full, completed from reference TRBV5-1 and TRBJ2-7, reads KAGVTQTPRYLIKTRGQQVTLSCSPISGHRSVSWYQQTPGQGLQFLFEYFSETQRNKGNFPGRFSGRQFSNSRSEMNVSTLELGDSALYLCASSSPGQGTYEQYFGPGTRLTVT.

Worth noting for this clone: The DNA ends 3 residues before the CDR3 does, and the rest of the CDR3 is filled in from the germline J gene. This chain joins TRBV5-1 and TRBJ2-7, with unresolved D. CDR1 is SGHRS and CDR2 is YFSETQ in the germline V gene. The V gene lost 4 bases and the J gene lost 0 bases, with 8 bases spanning the gap. The CDR3 sequence is 13 residues long. Incomplete CDR3 DNA: TGCGCCAGCAGCCCAACCAGCTCCTACGAG. It encodes CASSPTSSYE. The full CDR3 is CASSPTSSYEQYF.